These 13 T cell receptor beta chains originate from one sample sequenced in a study of blood T cells in healthy people across ages. It was with a sample-barcoded 5' primer and a J-beta primer mix that a second PCR of about 7 to 12 cycles was run. Each CDR3 protein is one row after TCRdb ran MiXCR on the 5' RACE reads. The sample has about 730,000 distinct CDR3 sequences, roughly 45% seen once. Sequencing input: blood. These receptors all stem from a woman aged 55-70 years in good health.

The chain couples TRBV2 to TRBJ2-7; the D gene could be TRBD1 or TRBD2 (5 bases each). The CDR3 totals 16 residues. The V gene's germline CDR1 is SNHLY and CDR2 FYNNEI. The V end lost 2 bases, the J end lost 7 bases, and 21 bases lay between the germline ends. CDR3 coding DNA: TGTGCCAGCAGTGAAACTAGAGGGAAGGGGTCTAATGAGCAGTACTTC. It encodes CASSETRGKGSNEQYF.

This clonotype was counted between two and nine times. This chain connects TRBV11-3 to TRBJ2-7; D is possibly TRBD2 (5 bases). The CDR3 has 13 residues. The V end lost 6 bases, the J end lost 7 bases, and 16 bases lay between the germline ends. Germline V gene sequence: CDR1 SGHNT, CDR2 YENEEA. CDR3 sequence: CASRGGLGSEQYF. The CDR3 coding sequence is TGTGCCAGCAGGGGTGGGTTAGGGAGTGAGCAGTACTTC.

The rearrangement uses TRBV29-1 and TRBJ2-1; the D is unclear. From germline, CDR1 is SQVTM and CDR2 ANQGSEA. Trimming pared 7 bases from V and 13 bases from J, leaving 14 bases between. This CDR3 has 10 amino acids. CDR3 in amino acids: CSGREETQFF. CDR3 DNA: TGCAGCGGTAGGGAAGAGACCCAGTTCTTC.

This clonotype was seen many times. The V gene is TRBV7-2, the J gene TRBJ2-1; perhaps D is TRBD1 or TRBD2 (5 bases each). Germline loops: CDR1 SGHTA, CDR2 FQGNSA. V was clipped by 5 bases and J by 6 bases, with 14 bases between them. This CDR3 has 14 residues. The CDR3 is CASSPRRDLNEQFF. The CDR3, as DNA: TGTGCCAGCAGCCCCCGACGGGACCTCAATGAGCAGTTCTTC. The full variable domain, with the rest looked up from reference TRBV7-2 and TRBJ2-1, is GAGVSQSPSNKVTEKGKDVELRCDPISGHTALYWYRQSLGQGLEFLIYFQGNSAPDKSGLPSDRFSAERTGGSVSTLTIQRTQQEDSAVYLCASSPRRDLNEQFFGPGTRLTVL.

Of note for this clonotype: Being one base from a much bigger clone, this may be a read error. The chain uses TRBV7-9 and TRBJ1-2; D remains ambiguous. The germline CDR1 and CDR2 sequences are SEHNR and FQNEAQ (reference sequence). The CDR3 is 12 residues long. The V and J ends lost 5 bases and 4 bases respectively, with 8 bases between them. The CDR3 sequence: CASSLEIYGYTF. CDR3 sequence (DNA): TGTGCCAGCAGCCTAGAGATCTATGGCTACACCTTC.

As concerns this clonotype: A junction boundary mismatches the germline segment, possibly from a read error. This chain links TRBV6-2 or TRBV6-3 with TRBJ2-2, with TRBD2 identical over 9 bases. CDR3 length: 16 amino acids. Germline V gives CDR1 MNHEY, CDR2 SVGEGT. The CDR3 loop reads CASSPLIAGETGKLFF. The CDR3 coding sequence is TGTGCCAGCAGTCCTCTGATAGCGGGAGAGACCGGGAAGCTGTTTTTT.

This sequence joins TRBV6-1 and TRBJ2-7; 9 bases fit TRBD1. The CDR3 has 14 amino acids. J was trimmed by 4 bases and V by 3 bases; bases with no gene match: 4. Germline lookup yields CDR1 MNHNS and CDR2 SASEGT. CDR3 residues: CASSDGTGLYEQYF. The CDR3 coding sequence is TGTGCCAGCAGTGACGGGACAGGGTTGTACGAGCAGTACTTC.

The rearrangement joins TRBV6-2 or TRBV6-3 to TRBJ1-1, with 9 bases identical to TRBD1. This CDR3 region has 16 residues. From germline, CDR1 is MNHEY and CDR2 SVGEGT. With V trimmed by 5 bases and J by 6 bases, 13 bases remained unmatched. DNA for the CDR3: TGTGCCAGCAGTCAACCGGGACAGGGTAGGAGTCCTGAAGCTTTCTTT. It codes for CASSQPGQGRSPEAFF.

Notes on this clonotype: It may be a read error: a sequence one base away is much more abundant. This chain uses TRBV7-3 with TRBJ2-3; TRBD2 might be the D (6 bases). V was trimmed by 2 bases and J by 4 bases, leaving 16 bases between them. The CDR3 covers 16 residues. Germline CDR1 and CDR2: SGHTA and FQGTGA. The CDR3 sequence: CASSLSYSSSADTQYF. Here the CDR3 DNA reads TGTGCCAGCAGCTTATCGTACAGCTCTAGCGCAGATACGCAGTATTTT.

As regards this clonotype: The junction differs from germline at one of its ends, possibly a read error. This sequence joins TRBV20-1 and TRBJ2-1; 7 nucleotides line up with TRBD2. The germline gives CDR1 DFQATT, CDR2 SNEGSKA (reference sequence). The CDR3 contains 14 residues. The DNA of the CDR3 is TGCAGTGCTAGGGGAGGGTTCGCCTACAATGGGCAGTTCTTC. This encodes CSARGGFAYNGQFF.

The rearrangement links TRBV29-1 to TRBJ1-2; D is ambiguous. V was cut by 3 bases and J by 4 bases, with 9 bases left in between. The CDR3 length is 12 residues. The germline CDR1 and CDR2 sequences are SQVTM and ANQGSEA. CDR3 in DNA: TGCAGCGTTGACCCCGGGCTCTATGGCTACACCTTC. It codes for CSVDPGLYGYTF.

The V gene is TRBV20-1, the J gene TRBJ2-3; D is unresolved. V lost 6 bases and J lost 3, with 16 bases in between. This CDR3 comprises 14 residues. CDR1 DFQATT and CDR2 SNEGSKA come from the germline V gene (reference sequence). The CDR3 here is CSASDIAQTDTQYF. CDR3 DNA sequence: TGCAGTGCCAGTGACATTGCCCAGACAGATACGCAGTATTTT.

The chain joins TRBV7-9 to TRBJ1-2; maybe TRBD1 (5 bases). The CDR3 covers 14 residues. The V gene's germline CDR1 is SEHNR and CDR2 FQNEAQ (reference sequence). V shed 4 bases and J shed 0 bases, with 9 bases lying between them. The CDR3 DNA reads TGTGCCAGCAGCTCGTCGGACACTAACTATGGCTACACCTTC. It encodes CASSSSDTNYGYTF.